The TCR beta chain under discussion was sequenced for a study of T cells after yellow fever vaccination. TCRdb reprocessed the 5' RACE reads with MiXCR, giving one entry per CDR3 protein. Seen here are more than 95,000 distinct CDR3 sequences, about 6.8% observed once, and the top ten hold around 2.6%. At least ten counts were recorded for this clonotype. The CDR3 is 15 residues long. In germline, CDR1 is SGHAT, CDR2 FQNNGV. Trimming stripped 1 base from V and 5 bases from J, with 11 bases between. The chain employs TRBV11-2 and TRBJ1-4; possible D gene TRBD1, 6 bases. This TCR was recovered from a man between 18 and 35 years old who received the YFV17D yellow fever vaccine. The sequenced sample was CD4+ T cells sorted from PBMCs, obtained about 41 days after the first yellow fever vaccination. CDR3 amino acids: CASSLGGADNEKLFF. CDR3 DNA sequence: TGTGCCAGCAGCTTAGGGGGGGCCGACAATGAAAAACTGTTTTTT.